This T cell receptor (beta chain) was documented in a study of T cell responses to AZD1222 COVID-19 vaccine listed by TCRdb under 2021. With respect to the entire study: A total of about 230 trial participants underwent TCR sequencing, of whom 200 to 220 received two doses of AZD1222 and some 25 received two doses of the MenACWY control vaccine. Trial participants were enrolled by age into 18-55, 56-69 and 70-plus year subgroups, with approximately 150, 30 and 60 TCR-sequenced participants respectively. Study-level results and caveats: A significant rise in spike-specific TCR breadth and depth was observed after two AZD1222 doses relative to day 0 and relative to MenACWY recipients. Conclusions about previously exposed vaccinees are limited, since just five or six AZD1222 recipients were seropositive for SARS-CoV-2 at baseline. CD4 TCRs associated with the vaccine covered the entire spike protein, and the dominant responses were in regions 160-218 and 743-854. In the small 56-69-year group, the increase in depth fell short of significance, most likely because of low power. Nearly half of unique spike-specific TCRs reportedly recognized epitopes outside regions mutated in the B.1.351 and B.1.1.7 variants. Participants were mostly white British and included more females than males, and it was suggested by the authors that clonal diversity may have been underestimated. Because no day 14 peak-response samples were available, repertoires were characterized only after the peak T cell response.

The CDR3 regions of human TCRbeta chains were subjected to immunosequencing. As for the original processing: TCRs in the repertoires were compared against a reference library of SARS-CoV-2-specific TCRs that had been generated with the MIRA antigen-specificity platform. Breadth meant the fraction of unique TCRs that were SARS-CoV-2-associated, whereas depth meant the fraction of total T cells that were SARS-CoV-2-associated. Using the MIRA data, each spike-specific TCR was mapped to the spike region that the TCR reacts to and placed in a CD4 or CD8 class. Log10-transformed breadth and depth values were compared by one-way ANOVA with Sidak's multiple comparisons tests. The table comes from immuneACCESS by way of TCRdb, which keeps in-frame sequences with V and J called. Part of the clones is missing from these tables; in studies checked, under half for an unresolved V gene and the rest for unknown reasons. The DNA was the basis for D and trimming; V, J and clone size are from that table. The sample table contains about 99,000 clones; only one count was recorded for roughly nine tenths of them. The ten largest clones take up approximately 9% of the sample.

The CDR3, cysteine through phenylalanine, is 15 amino acids long. CDR3 DNA only is kept here, 45 bases in frame from base 1. Based on the germline V gene, the CDR1 and CDR2 sequences are KGHSH and LQKENI. The germline ends are 16 bases apart after V is trimmed by 5 bases and J by 6 bases. The sample's time point label is to be understood as: about 28 days (+/-7) after the second vaccine dose. AZD1222 recipients whose second dose came at about 4 weeks and those whose second dose came at about 12 weeks were combined into one group, since spike-specific TCR depth and breadth did not differ between the two schedules. Samples from vaccinated people were obtained from the UK trials COV001 and COV002, which included a single-blind randomized controlled phase 2/3 trial of AZD1222 (ChAdOx1 nCoV-19) in healthy adults. For TCRbeta chain sequencing, PBMC samples were collected from trial participants at day 0 and at day 28 after the second dose.

As to this clone: Its antigen target is currently unknown. Base qualities were left out, and no much larger clone turns up one base away.

The starting material was peripheral blood, obtained 28 days after the second AZD1222 dose. This receptor chain uses TRBV18 and TRBJ2-2; matching of 6 bases hints at TRBD2 as the D gene. This receptor was taken from an adult who received the AZD1222 COVID-19 vaccine. In nucleotides, the sequence is TGTGCCAGCTCAGGAGTCCAGACGGGGGCCGGGGAGCTGTTTTTT. It translates as CASSGVQTGAGELFF. With all but the CDR3 taken from the reference TRBV18 and TRBJ2-2 genes, the full variable domain is: NAGVMQNPRHLVRRRGQEARLRCSPMKGHSHVYWYRQLPEEGLKFMVYLQKENIIDESGMPKERFSAEFPKEGPSILRIQQVVRGDSAAYFCASSGVQTGAGELFFGEGSRLTVL.